One sample yielded the 22 T cell receptor beta chains listed below, sequenced in a study of T-cell memory formation after mild COVID-19. Using its own MiXCR run on the 5' RACE reads, TCRdb lists one record per CDR3 protein. This table has 500,000 to 650,000 distinct CDR3 sequences, less than 25% appearing once. Sequencing was performed on PBMCs or a T cell subset sorted from them (not recorded which). These receptors were taken from an adult woman who had mild COVID-19 (a few samples of this study predate the infection). Cell type and time point are not known.

This clonotype was counted a single time. The chain has TRBV7-9 and TRBJ2-5; either TRBD1 or TRBD2 may fit D (5 bases each). V lost 5 bases and J lost 5, with 18 bases in between. The CDR3 covers 15 residues. Germline loops: CDR1 SEHNR, CDR2 FQNEAQ (reference sequence). The CDR3 nucleotides read TGTGCCAGCAGCCCAGGGCTCCTAGCTGGGGAGACCCAGTACTTC. The encoded protein is CASSPGLLAGETQYF.

The chain has TRBV20-1 and TRBJ2-7; TRBD2 might be the D (5 bases). Germline CDR1 reads DFQATT; CDR2 reads SNEGSKA (reference sequence). This CDR3 spans 16 amino acids. The V and J ends lost 0 bases and 0 bases respectively, with 15 bases between them. The CDR3 region is CSARDSGGKRSYEQYF. The CDR3 DNA reads TGCAGTGCTAGAGATAGTGGAGGAAAACGCTCCTACGAGCAGTACTTC.

The sample holds a few counts of this clonotype. The rearrangement joins TRBV9 to TRBJ2-7; TRBD2 aligns across 10 bases. CDR1 SGDLS and CDR2 YYNGEE come from the germline V gene. This CDR3 is built from 14 residues. Trimming at V came to 7 bases and at J to 2 bases, leaving 6 bases not matched to a gene. CDR3 in amino acids: CASSPSGSAYEQYF. Written as DNA, the CDR3 is TGTGCCAGCTCCCCTAGCGGGAGTGCCTACGAGCAGTACTTC.

V and J are TRBV27 and TRBJ2-7, with D possibly matching TRBD2 (6 bases). Trimming removed 6 bases at V and 0 bases at J, with 15 bases between. The CDR3 runs 15 residues. Germline assignment: CDR1 MNHEY and CDR2 SMNVEV (reference sequence). CDR3 residues: CASRPGGGSSYEQYF. CDR3 in DNA: TGTGCCAGCAGGCCCGGTGGGGGGAGCTCCTACGAGCAGTACTTC.

This clonotype has only a few counts. The J gene is TRBJ2-1, the V gene TRBV29-1, with no clear D. Germline values: CDR1 SQVTM, CDR2 ANQGSEA. The V end was cut by 6 bases, the J end by 12 bases, with 9 bases between. This CDR3 region has 9 residues. CDR3 amino acids: CSVDSRQFF. For the CDR3, the DNA is TGCAGCGTCGACTCCAGGCAGTTCTTC.

This clonotype was counted only a few times. The V call is TRBV5-1, the J call TRBJ2-5, with TRBD2 identical over 8 bases. With V trimmed by 4 bases and J by 5 bases, 13 bases remained unmatched. This CDR3 is built from 16 residues. CDR1 and CDR2 (germline): SGHRS, YFSETQ. The CDR3 loop reads CASSNGRASVMETQYF. The CDR3 nucleotides read TGCGCCAGCAGCAACGGGAGGGCCTCTGTAATGGAGACCCAGTACTTC.

The V and J genes are TRBV7-2 and TRBJ2-3; 14 positions match TRBD2. J lost 7 bases, V lost 5 bases, and 8 bases had no gene match. Germline values: CDR1 SGHTA, CDR2 FQGNSA. The CDR3 loop spans 16 amino acids. For the CDR3, the DNA is TGTGCCAGCAGCCTGACTAGCGGGGGGGCCGTGAATACGCAGTATTTT. Translation: CASSLTSGGAVNTQYF.

The chain has TRBV7-8 and TRBJ1-2; the D gene is possibly TRBD1 (6 bases). V lost 1 base and J lost 6, with 15 bases in between. The germline gives CDR1 SGHVS, CDR2 FQNEAQ. The CDR3 contains 15 residues. The CDR3 bases are TGTGCCAGCAGCTTAGAGATGGGGGCGTGGGATGGCTACACCTTC. It yields the protein CASSLEMGAWDGYTF.

The chain has TRBV5-4 and TRBJ1-1; weak D call: TRBD1 (6 bases). CDR3 size: 15 residues. Germline-derived CDR1 and CDR2 are SGHNT and YYREEE (reference sequence). V was clipped by 1 base and J by 7 bases, with 17 bases between them. The CDR3 loop reads CASSLRGAVPVEAFF. CDR3 nucleotides: TGTGCCAGCAGCTTGCGGGGGGCCGTGCCCGTTGAAGCTTTCTTT.

This chain uses TRBV27 with TRBJ1-1; D remains unclear. The CDR3 is 13 amino acids. The germline gives CDR1 MNHEY, CDR2 SMNVEV (reference sequence). V was cut by 11 bases and J by 0 bases, with 13 bases left in between. CDR3 sequence reads: CACMLQMNTEAFF. Here the CDR3 DNA reads TGTGCCTGCATGTTACAGATGAACACTGAAGCTTTCTTT.

This chain uses TRBV20-1 with TRBJ2-3, with D possibly TRBD2 on 5 matching bases. CDR1 is DFQATT and CDR2 is SNEGSKA in the germline V gene (reference sequence). Between the trimmed V and J ends, which lost 0 bases and 0 bases, there was a span of 13 bases. The CDR3 length is 16 residues. The CDR3, as DNA: TGCAGTGCTAGAGATCCCCGACGGGAAAGCACAGATACGCAGTATTTT. It translates to CSARDPRRESTDTQYF.

The chain couples TRBV3-1 to TRBJ2-1; 10 bases fit TRBD2. CDR3 length: 15 residues. With V trimmed by 0 bases and J by 14 bases, 10 bases remained unmatched. From germline, CDR1 is LGHDT and CDR2 YNNKEL (reference sequence). The CDR3, as DNA: TGTGCCAGCAGCCAAGATCCCGCTAGCGGGGGTACGGAGTTCTTC. It translates to CASSQDPASGGTEFF.

V and J are TRBV7-9 and TRBJ2-1; tentative D call: TRBD2 (6 bases). The CDR3 has 16 residues. The germline CDR1 and CDR2 sequences are SEHNR and FQNEAQ (reference sequence). The germline V and J ends were trimmed by 4 bases and 0 bases, with 13 bases remaining between them. CDR3 in DNA: TGTGCCAGCAGCTCGCCGCGGGGTAGCTCCTACAATGAGCAGTTCTTC. Translating it yields CASSSPRGSSYNEQFF.

This clonotype has just a few counts. This chain joins TRBV7-2 and TRBJ2-2, with 9 positions matching TRBD1. The length of the CDR3 is 15 residues. Germline V CDR1 and CDR2: SGHTA, FQGNSA. Trimming at V came to 4 bases and at J to 4 bases, leaving 4 bases not matched to a gene. CDR3 sequence: CASSYRGPGTGELFF. Here the CDR3 DNA reads TGTGCCAGCAGCTACAGGGGGCCTGGCACCGGGGAGCTGTTTTTT. The full variable domain, in which reference TRBV7-2 and TRBJ2-2 provide the parts outside the CDR3, is GAGVSQSPSNKVTEKGKDVELRCDPISGHTALYWYRQSLGQGLEFLIYFQGNSAPDKSGLPSDRFSAERTGGSVSTLTIQRTQQEDSAVYLCASSYRGPGTGELFFGEGSRLTVL.

This clonotype was seen a handful of times. J is TRBJ1-1 and V is TRBV5-1, with TRBD1 as a possible D gene (6 bases). The CDR3 length is 16 residues. Germline V gives CDR1 SGHRS, CDR2 YFSETQ. Trimming pared 2 bases from V and 1 base from J, leaving 15 bases between. The CDR3 is CASSLGGLKGNTEAFF. Written as DNA, the CDR3 is TGCGCCAGCAGCTTAGGGGGGCTGAAGGGGAACACTGAAGCTTTCTTT.

This clonotype was seen more than once but under ten times. The gene calls are TRBV12-3 or TRBV12-4 and TRBJ2-5; D may match TRBD1 or TRBD2 (5 bases each). V dropped 6 bases and J dropped 6 bases, with 14 bases sitting between them. The CDR3 spans 13 residues. The CDR3 region is CASRRWGFKTQYF. In nucleotides, the CDR3 is TGTGCCAGCAGGCGATGGGGGTTTAAGACCCAGTACTTC.

This clonotype showed up just a few times. V usage is TRBV14 and J usage is TRBJ2-2, with a possible D match to TRBD1 (5 bases). This CDR3 spans 16 amino acids. Germline CDR1 is SGHDN and CDR2 is FVKESK. V was cut by 4 bases and J by 4 bases, with 16 bases left in between. CDR3 DNA sequence: TGTGCCAGCAGCCCCCTTCGGGCAGGGTCCACCGGGGAGCTGTTTTTT. Protein sequence: CASSPLRAGSTGELFF.

The chain uses TRBV12-3 or TRBV12-4 and TRBJ2-3; D is undetermined. V lost 3 bases to trimming and J lost 2 bases, with 6 bases between them. CDR3 length: 13 amino acids. The CDR3 sequence: CASSLVITDTQYF. DNA of the CDR3: TGTGCCAGCAGTTTGGTGATCACAGATACGCAGTATTTT.

This clonotype was observed a handful of times. The chain joins TRBV4-3 to TRBJ2-5; maybe TRBD2 (7 bases). The ends were cut back, 3 bases at V and 4 bases at J, with 12 bases in the middle. The V gene's germline CDR1 is LGHNA and CDR2 YSLEER. The CDR3 runs to 14 residues. The CDR3 region is CASSHWGGGETQYF. CDR3 sequence (DNA): TGCGCCAGCAGCCACTGGGGGGGCGGAGAGACCCAGTACTTC.

The chain links TRBV24-1 to TRBJ2-6; TRBD1 agrees at 7 bases. Germline V gives CDR1 KGHDR, CDR2 SFDVKD. The CDR3 is 18 residues long. V lost 5 bases and J lost 0; bases outside the gene matches: 9. CDR3 loop: CATSAVQGLSSGANVLTF. The CDR3 coding sequence is TGTGCCACCAGTGCTGTACAGGGGTTGAGCTCTGGGGCCAACGTCCTGACTTTC.

This clonotype was counted a single time. The J gene is TRBJ1-6, the V gene TRBV9; D perhaps matches TRBD1 (6 bases). The germline V and J ends were trimmed by 0 bases and 7 bases, with 11 bases remaining between them. CDR1 is SGDLS and CDR2 is YYNGEE in the germline V gene. This CDR3 has 15 residues. The CDR3 here is CASSVDTGQNSPLHF. In nucleotides, the CDR3 is TGTGCCAGCAGCGTAGATACAGGGCAAAATTCACCCCTCCACTTT. Drawing the rest from reference TRBV9 and TRBJ1-6, the complete variable domain is DSGVTQTPKHLITATGQRVTLRCSPRSGDLSVYWYQQSLDQGLQFLIQYYNGEERAKGNILERFSAQQFPDLHSELNLSSLELGDSALYFCASSVDTGQNSPLHFGNGTRLTVT.

The chain carries TRBV9 and TRBJ2-5; D possibly corresponds to TRBD2 (5 bases). Germline CDR1 reads SGDLS; CDR2 reads YYNGEE. CDR3 length: 15 residues. V was pared by 4 bases and J by 7 bases, with 20 bases between. Written as DNA, the CDR3 is TGTGCCAGCAGCACCCGGACTGCCCCAGATGGGACCCAGTACTTC. This translates into CASSTRTAPDGTQYF.